This T cell receptor beta chain was recovered during a study of T cells in Graves' hyperthyroidism and ophthalmopathy. Template material for amplifying TCR beta CDR3 regions consisted of RNA transcripts. The study used the HTBI primer set for a first-round RT-PCR of the TCR CDR3. In TCRdb, the multiplex PCR reads were re-called with MiXCR into one record per CDR3 protein. The data contain over 300,000 distinct CDR3 sequences, roughly 13% of them singletons. CDR3 length equals 13 residues. Germline V gene sequence: CDR1 MNHEY, CDR2 SMNVEV (reference sequence). V shed 5 bases and J 6 bases; nucleotides not matched to a gene: 3. This clonotype was detected many times.

The sequenced material came from blood. The chain has TRBV27 and TRBJ1-2; 10 bases fit TRBD1. This receptor was identified in a woman in her sixties or seventies with Graves' hyperthyroidism. CDR3 in amino acids: CASSRDRGDGYTF. The CDR3 region has the DNA TGTGCCAGCAGTCGGGACAGGGGCGATGGCTACACCTTC.